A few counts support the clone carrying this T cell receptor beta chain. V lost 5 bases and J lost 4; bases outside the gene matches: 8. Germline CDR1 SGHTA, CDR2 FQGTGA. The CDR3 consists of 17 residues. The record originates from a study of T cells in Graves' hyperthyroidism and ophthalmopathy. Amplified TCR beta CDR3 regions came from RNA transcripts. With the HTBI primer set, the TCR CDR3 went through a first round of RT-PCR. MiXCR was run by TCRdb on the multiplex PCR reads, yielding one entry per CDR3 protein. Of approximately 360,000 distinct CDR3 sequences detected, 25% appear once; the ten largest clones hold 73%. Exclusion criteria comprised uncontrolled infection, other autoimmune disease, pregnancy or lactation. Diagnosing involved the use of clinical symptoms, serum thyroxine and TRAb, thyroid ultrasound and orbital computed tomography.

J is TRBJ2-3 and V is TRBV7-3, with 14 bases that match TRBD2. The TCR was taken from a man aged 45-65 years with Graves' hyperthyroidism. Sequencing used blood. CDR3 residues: CASSRRGLAGVADTQYF. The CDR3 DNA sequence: TGTGCCAGCAGCCGCCGGGGACTAGCGGGAGTGGCAGATACGCAGTATTTT.